The source of this T cell receptor (beta chain) is a study of metastatic and nonmetastatic thyroid tumors. V lost 3 bases, J lost 12 bases, and 15 bases lay in between. Germline V gene data show CDR1 as MNHNY and CDR2 as SVGAGI (reference sequence). The CDR3 spans 14 residues. Patients underwent thyroid surgery, and none had received any treatment before it. TCRdb reprocessed the PCR reads using MiXCR. The data show 14,000 to 15,000 clones, approximately 19% seen once. Material for sequencing was blood. The rearrangement joins TRBV6-6 to TRBJ1-6; weak D call: TRBD1 (5 bases). The receptor comes from a female donor with papillary thyroid cancer or a benign thyroid nodule (not recorded which). Some clones in this sample may be carry-over from other donors' samples. CDR3 residues: CASSYRDGRRPLHF. CDR3 sequence (DNA): TGTGCCAGCAGTTATAGGGACGGTCGCAGACCCCTCCACTTT.